A single sample is the source of the 12 T cell receptor beta chains below, sequenced in a study of cytomegalovirus exposure and HLA in healthy donors. PCR employed 60 Vbeta and 13 Jbeta primers. Measured with immunoSEQ multiplex PCR; TCRdb has only the in-frame clones, and not every one. The repertoire holds almost 200,000 clones, with roughly four fifths as singletons. Input material: PBMCs. The receptors here all came from a man aged 25 to 40 in good health and CMV-seronegative.

The V and J genes are TRBV7-9 and TRBJ2-2, with 8 bases identical to TRBD1. Germline lookup yields CDR1 SEHNR and CDR2 FQNEAQ (reference sequence). The CDR3 runs to 14 residues. Unmatched junction bases numbered 4, after V lost 3 bases and J lost 7 bases. This CDR3 is CASSFAGGHGELFF. Written as DNA, the CDR3 is TGTGCCAGCAGCTTCGCAGGGGGCCACGGGGAGCTGTTTTTT.

The chain carries TRBV27 and TRBJ1-1; 8 positions agree with TRBD1. The CDR3 runs to 15 residues. Germline V gene lookup returns CDR1 MNHEY and CDR2 SMNVEV (reference sequence). The junction had 7 bases not matched to a gene; V was cut back by 3 bases and J by 4 bases. CDR3 sequence reads: CASSFFGQGRTEAFF. CDR3 coding DNA: TGTGCCAGCAGTTTCTTCGGACAGGGTCGCACTGAAGCTTTCTTT.

The genes are TRBV7-9 and TRBJ1-5; 7 positions match TRBD1. Germline V gene sequence: CDR1 SEHNR, CDR2 FQNEAQ (reference sequence). The CDR3 runs to 14 residues. The V segment lost 7 bases and the J segment 3 bases; nucleotides outside the gene matches: 6. DNA of the CDR3: TGTGCCAGCACCCTACAGGGGTACAATCAGCCCCAGCATTTT. Its protein is CASTLQGYNQPQHF.

This chain uses TRBV6-5 with TRBJ1-6; maybe TRBD1 (5 bases). The V end was cut by 0 bases, the J end by 8 bases, with 14 bases between. The CDR3 spans 16 residues. CDR1 is MNHEY, CDR2 SVGAGI, per germline. This chain's CDR3 is CASSYSTTGEDSPLHF. The CDR3 DNA reads TGTGCCAGCAGTTACTCGACTACGGGGGAGGATTCACCCCTCCACTTT.

This clone has a single count. CDR3 DNA: TGTGCCAGCAGCGTAGTAGGAGCGGCCTATGGCTACACCTTC. It translates to CASSVVGAAYGYTF. V gene TRBV9 combines with J gene TRBJ1-2; D ambiguous. The CDR3 covers 14 residues. Germline CDR1 reads SGDLS; CDR2 reads YYNGEE. V was clipped by 0 bases and J by 4 bases, with 10 bases between them.

V usage is TRBV5-6 and J usage is TRBJ1-2; 9 nucleotides agree with TRBD1. The CDR3 sequence is 14 residues long. The ends lost 0 bases at V and 4 bases at J; junction bases unmatched: 1. Germline V lookup: CDR1 SGHDT, CDR2 YYEEEE. The chain's CDR3 is CASSLGTGAYGYTF. The CDR3 nucleotides are TGTGCCAGCAGCTTGGGGACAGGGGCCTATGGCTACACCTTC.

This clone was recorded a few times. This chain uses TRBV6-6 with TRBJ2-5; TRBD2 agrees at 9 bases. The length of the CDR3 is 15 residues. Trimming took 3 bases from V and 10 from J; bases not matched to a gene: 12. Per the germline V gene, CDR1 is MNHNY and CDR2 is SVGAGI (reference sequence). The CDR3, as DNA: TGTGCCAGCAGTTATCCGCTAGCGGGGACGATGGTCCAGTACTTC. Its protein product is CASSYPLAGTMVQYF.

The table lists this clone with a count of one. This chain links TRBV4-1 with TRBJ2-7, with 9 bases identical to TRBD1. This CDR3 has 15 amino acids. V gave up 4 bases and J gave up 0 bases; unmatched junction bases: 4. CDR1 and CDR2 from the germline V gene are MGHRA and YSYEKL. The DNA of the CDR3 is TGCGCCAGCAGCCCTCCGGGACAGGGCTCCTACGAGCAGTACTTC. This gives the protein CASSPPGQGSYEQYF.

This sequence joins TRBV27 and TRBJ2-3, with 8 bases that match TRBD2. The V gene's germline CDR1 is MNHEY and CDR2 SMNVEV (reference sequence). V lost 7 bases to trimming and J lost 5 bases; unmatched junction nucleotides: 5. The CDR3 spans 13 residues. CDR3 sequence reads: CASKWAGGDTQYF. The CDR3 DNA follows: TGTGCCAGCAAGTGGGCGGGAGGAGATACGCAGTATTTT.

The DNA for the CDR3 is TGCGCCAGCAGCTCCACAGGGGGCGCGAACTATGGCTACACCTTC. It is translated as CASSSTGGANYGYTF. V is TRBV5-1 and J is TRBJ1-2; 9 bases are a match to TRBD1. V lost 3 bases, J lost 2 bases, and 5 bases stayed unmatched. CDR1 is SGHRS, CDR2 YFSETQ, per germline. The CDR3 runs to 15 residues.

The chain has TRBV11-2 and TRBJ2-7; 9 bases are a match to TRBD2. CDR1 and CDR2 (germline): SGHAT, FQNNGV. The length of the CDR3 is 14 residues. J gave up 2 bases and V 4 bases, and 3 bases lay outside the gene matches. The CDR3 here is CASSWTSAAYEQYF. The CDR3 DNA reads TGTGCCAGCAGCTGGACTAGCGCCGCCTACGAGCAGTACTTC.

The J gene is TRBJ2-7, the V gene TRBV6-1; 7 bases are shared with TRBD2. The length of the CDR3 is 14 residues. V was pared by 4 bases and J by 0 bases, with 3 bases of the junction left unmatched. The germline CDR1 and CDR2 sequences are MNHNS and SASEGT. The CDR3 is CASSASGSSYEQYF. The CDR3 DNA is TGTGCCAGCAGTGCTAGCGGAAGCTCCTACGAGCAGTACTTC.